The T cell receptor beta chain described here comes from a study of blood T cell repertoires in COVID-19. Germline lookup yields CDR1 SGHTA and CDR2 FQGNSA. V lost 5 bases, J lost 6 bases, and 9 bases stayed unmatched. The CDR3 totals 14 residues. Profiled with immunoSEQ multiplex PCR; TCRdb holds only in-frame clones, not every one. The sample consists of a few hundred thousand clones, over 75% of them appearing once. This clone was picked up a small number of times. The receptor was derived from a woman aged 40 to 55 who had recovered from COVID-19. Sequenced input: PBMCs or T cells enriched from blood (not recorded which). The genes are TRBV7-2 and TRBJ2-7, with 8 bases lining up with TRBD1. The DNA of the CDR3 is TGTGCCAGCAGCCGTCGACAGGGGAACTCCGAGCAGTACTTC. It encodes CASSRRQGNSEQYF.